These T cell receptor beta chains were read from a single sample in a study of CD8 T cells in Susac syndrome. TCRdb re-called the immunoSEQ multiplex PCR reads through MiXCR, storing one row per CDR3 protein. Of 95,000 to 150,000 distinct CDR3 sequences in the sample, about 93% were seen once. Sample: CD8+ T cells from PBMCs. These receptors were obtained from a human donor with Susac syndrome. Both conserved end residues are part of each CDR3. Fields, in order: V gene, D gene, clone size, J gene, CDR3 DNA, CDR3 protein. The D gene is left open where the match is weak. The listing skips clone size in some rows; elsewhere it reads once, few, many or a size class.

V gene: TRBV9
D gene: .
clone size: .
J gene: TRBJ1-4
CDR3 DNA: TGTGCCAGCAGCGTAGGTGAGACAAGCCTTAATGAAAAACTGTTTTTT
CDR3 protein: CASSVGETSLNEKLFF

V gene: TRBV6-5
D gene: .
clone size: .
J gene: TRBJ2-5
CDR3 DNA: TGTGCCAGCAGTTACACACAGTTCCAAGAGACCCAGTACTTC
CDR3 protein: CASSYTQFQETQYF

V gene: TRBV29-1
D gene: .
clone size: .
J gene: TRBJ2-7
CDR3 DNA: TGCAGCGTTGACGTCCGGCGGGACACCAGCTCCTACGAGCAGTACTTC
CDR3 protein: CSVDVRRDTSSYEQYF

V gene: TRBV19
D gene: .
clone size: .
J gene: TRBJ1-2
CDR3 DNA: TGTGCCAGTAGCCTCAGAACCGCCTATGGCTACACCTTC
CDR3 protein: CASSLRTAYGYTF

V gene: TRBV7-9
D gene: .
clone size: .
J gene: TRBJ2-1
CDR3 DNA: TGTGCCAGCAGCTTAGGGGTAATGGAGCAGTTCTTC
CDR3 protein: CASSLGVMEQFF

V gene: TRBV20-1
D gene: TRBD1
clone size: .
J gene: TRBJ2-7
CDR3 DNA: TGCAGTGCTAGAGGTTCCGGGACAGGGGGCTATGAGCAGTACTTC
CDR3 protein: CSARGSGTGGYEQYF

V gene: TRBV6-5
D gene: TRBD1
clone size: .
J gene: TRBJ1-2
CDR3 DNA: TGTGCCAGCAGTAACACCCGGGACAGGGCTGATGGCTACACCTTC
CDR3 protein: CASSNTRDRADGYTF

V gene: TRBV11-2
D gene: .
clone size: once
J gene: TRBJ2-5
CDR3 DNA: TGTGCCAGCAGCTTACCTACTACGCCTAGGAGACAAGAGACCCAGTACTTC
CDR3 protein: CASSLPTTPRRQETQYF

V gene: TRBV29-1
D gene: TRBD1
clone size: .
J gene: TRBJ2-7
CDR3 DNA: TGCAGCGTTGAAGGCCCGGGACAGGAGGGGACCTACGAGCAGTACTTC
CDR3 protein: CSVEGPGQEGTYEQYF

V gene: TRBV6-5
D gene: TRBD1
clone size: .
J gene: TRBJ2-7
CDR3 DNA: TGTGCCAGCGGACAGGACCCCTACGAGCAGTACTTC
CDR3 protein: CASGQDPYEQYF

V gene: TRBV30
D gene: TRBD2
clone size: .
J gene: TRBJ2-2
CDR3 DNA: TGTGCCTGGAGTGCGGGGACTAGCGGTCGCACCGGGGAGCTGTTTTTT
CDR3 protein: CAWSAGTSGRTGELFF

V gene: TRBV24-1
D gene: TRBD1
clone size: .
J gene: TRBJ2-1
CDR3 DNA: TGTGCCACCCTCCGGGACAGGGGCCACAATGAGCAGTTCTTC
CDR3 protein: CATLRDRGHNEQFF

V gene: TRBV15
D gene: .
clone size: .
J gene: TRBJ1-2
CDR3 DNA: TGTGCCACCAGCAGCAATGCGGGACACGGATATGGCTACACCTTC
CDR3 protein: CATSSNAGHGYGYTF

V gene: TRBV5-4
D gene: .
clone size: .
J gene: TRBJ1-4
CDR3 DNA: TGTGCCAGCAGAGTAGACAGTTCCAATGAAAAACTGTTTTTT
CDR3 protein: CASRVDSSNEKLFF

V gene: TRBV29-1
D gene: TRBD2
clone size: .
J gene: TRBJ2-7
CDR3 DNA: TGCAGCGTTGAAGAGGGGGGGGAGCAGTACTTC
CDR3 protein: CSVEEGGEQYF

V gene: TRBV12-3/TRBV12-4
D gene: .
clone size: .
J gene: TRBJ2-5
CDR3 DNA: TGTGCCAGCAGTTTACTGGTCCAAGAGACCCAGTACTTC
CDR3 protein: CASSLLVQETQYF

V gene: TRBV29-1
D gene: .
clone size: .
J gene: TRBJ2-3
CDR3 DNA: TGCAGCGGTAGCGGCGAATGGGATACGCAGTATTTT
CDR3 protein: CSGSGEWDTQYF

V gene: TRBV29-1
D gene: TRBD2
clone size: .
J gene: TRBJ2-7
CDR3 DNA: TGCAGCGTTGAAACGGGGTCTAGCGGGGGTTACGAGCAGTACTTC
CDR3 protein: CSVETGSSGGYEQYF

V gene: TRBV29-1
D gene: TRBD2
clone size: .
J gene: TRBJ2-7
CDR3 DNA: TGCAGCGTTGCGGCGGGGGGGCCGAACGAGCAGTACTTC
CDR3 protein: CSVAAGGPNEQYF

V gene: TRBV20-1
D gene: .
clone size: .
J gene: TRBJ2-7
CDR3 DNA: TGCAGTGCTGGTGGGACCGAAACTACCTACGAGCAGTACTTC
CDR3 protein: CSAGGTETTYEQYF

V gene: TRBV30
D gene: TRBD1
clone size: once
J gene: TRBJ2-5
CDR3 DNA: TGTGCCTCAGGGGGGACAGGGGGAGAAGAGACCCAGTACTTC
CDR3 protein: CASGGTGGEETQYF

V gene: TRBV5-1
D gene: TRBD2
clone size: .
J gene: TRBJ2-1
CDR3 DNA: TGCGCCAGCAGCCCCTGGACTAGCGGGGAGGATGAGCAGTTCTTC
CDR3 protein: CASSPWTSGEDEQFF

V gene: TRBV9
D gene: .
clone size: .
J gene: TRBJ1-1
CDR3 DNA: TGTGCCAGCAGCGTAGGAAGCCTCACTGAAGCTTTCTTT
CDR3 protein: CASSVGSLTEAFF

V gene: TRBV27
D gene: .
clone size: .
J gene: TRBJ1-5
CDR3 DNA: TGTGCCAGCAGTTACAGACCGGATAGAAATCAGCCCCAGCATTTT
CDR3 protein: CASSYRPDRNQPQHF

V gene: TRBV20-1
D gene: TRBD1
clone size: .
J gene: TRBJ2-5
CDR3 DNA: TGCAGTGCTGCCCCAGACAGGGGGCAAGAGACCCAGTACTTC
CDR3 protein: CSAAPDRGQETQYF

V gene: TRBV7-3
D gene: TRBD1
clone size: .
J gene: TRBJ2-1
CDR3 DNA: TGTGCCAGCAGCTTACAGGGGGCAACTAACAATGAGCAGTTCTTC
CDR3 protein: CASSLQGATNNEQFF

V gene: TRBV6-5
D gene: .
clone size: .
J gene: TRBJ1-5
CDR3 DNA: TGTGCCAGCAGTTTGGGGCAGAGCAATCAGCCCCAGCATTTT
CDR3 protein: CASSLGQSNQPQHF

V gene: TRBV20-1
D gene: .
clone size: .
J gene: TRBJ2-7
CDR3 DNA: TGCAGTGCTAGTCAGGGCAGGGGTAGCTACGAGCAGTACTTC
CDR3 protein: CSASQGRGSYEQYF

V gene: TRBV27
D gene: .
clone size: .
J gene: TRBJ2-7
CDR3 DNA: TGTGCCAGCAGTTGGGGTGGCTCCTACGAGCAGTACTTC
CDR3 protein: CASSWGGSYEQYF

V gene: TRBV13
D gene: TRBD1
clone size: .
J gene: TRBJ1-4
CDR3 DNA: TGTGCCAGCAGTCAAGACAGGGCTGTTGAAAAACTGTTTTTT
CDR3 protein: CASSQDRAVEKLFF

V gene: TRBV12-3/TRBV12-4
D gene: .
clone size: .
J gene: TRBJ2-1
CDR3 DNA: TGTGCCAGCAGTTTCGAGGGGCGCGAGCAGTTCTTC
CDR3 protein: CASSFEGREQFF

V gene: TRBV6-5
D gene: TRBD2
clone size: .
J gene: TRBJ2-7
CDR3 DNA: TGTGCCAGCAGTTTTTCCGGGACTAGCTACGAGCAGTACTTC
CDR3 protein: CASSFSGTSYEQYF

V gene: TRBV29-1
D gene: .
clone size: .
J gene: TRBJ2-7
CDR3 DNA: TGCAGCGTTGAAGAGGGGACTCGGTACGAGCAGTACTTC
CDR3 protein: CSVEEGTRYEQYF

V gene: TRBV9
D gene: .
clone size: once
J gene: TRBJ2-3
CDR3 DNA: TGTGCCAGCAGCGCGTCCGGACATGATACGCAGTATTTT
CDR3 protein: CASSASGHDTQYF

V gene: TRBV20-1
D gene: TRBD2
clone size: once
J gene: TRBJ2-1
CDR3 DNA: TGCAGTGCTACCTCACTAGCGAGAACGGGCAATGAGCAGTTCTTC
CDR3 protein: CSATSLARTGNEQFF

V gene: TRBV4-1
D gene: .
clone size: .
J gene: TRBJ1-5
CDR3 DNA: TGCGCCAGCAGCCACAACATGGGTCAGCCCCAGCATTTT
CDR3 protein: CASSHNMGQPQHF

V gene: TRBV20-1
D gene: TRBD2
clone size: .
J gene: TRBJ2-7
CDR3 DNA: TGCAGTGCTAGAGCCGGACCTGACGGCGGGGGGCTTCCCTACGAGCAGTACTTC
CDR3 protein: CSARAGPDGGGLPYEQYF

V gene: TRBV19
D gene: .
clone size: .
J gene: TRBJ1-2
CDR3 DNA: TGTGCCAGTAGGGATGACGGGGGAAGGTACACCTTC
CDR3 protein: CASRDDGGRYTF

V gene: TRBV4-1
D gene: .
clone size: few
J gene: TRBJ1-2
CDR3 DNA: TGCGCCAGCAGCCCTGAGAACAGGGCTGATGGCTACACCTTC
CDR3 protein: CASSPENRADGYTF

V gene: TRBV27
D gene: .
clone size: .
J gene: TRBJ2-1
CDR3 DNA: TGTGCCAGCAGTTTATCCCTGCGAGGAGGAGCATACAATGAGCAGTTCTTC
CDR3 protein: CASSLSLRGGAYNEQFF

V gene: TRBV6-5
D gene: .
clone size: .
J gene: TRBJ1-5
CDR3 DNA: TGTGCCACAGGGGAGGGTAGCAATCAGCCCCAGCATTTT
CDR3 protein: CATGEGSNQPQHF

V gene: TRBV12-3/TRBV12-4
D gene: .
clone size: few
J gene: TRBJ1-2
CDR3 DNA: TGTGCCAGCAGCCCTGACACAACCTATGGCTACACCTTC
CDR3 protein: CASSPDTTYGYTF

V gene: TRBV9
D gene: .
clone size: .
J gene: TRBJ2-1
CDR3 DNA: TGTGCCAGCAGCGTAGCGGGGGATGAGCAGTTCTTC
CDR3 protein: CASSVAGDEQFF

V gene: TRBV28
D gene: .
clone size: .
J gene: TRBJ1-6
CDR3 DNA: TGTGCCAGCAGTTTAAGTGGGACCCCCTTCGAGCCCCTCCACTTT
CDR3 protein: CASSLSGTPFEPLHF

V gene: TRBV27
D gene: .
clone size: .
J gene: TRBJ2-2
CDR3 DNA: TGTGCCAGCAGTTTGCCTATCAGAGGGGAGCTGTTTTTT
CDR3 protein: CASSLPIRGELFF

V gene: TRBV13
D gene: TRBD1
clone size: once
J gene: TRBJ1-1
CDR3 DNA: TGTGCCAGCAGCGTAAGGACAGGGGAATACACTGAAGCTTTCTTT
CDR3 protein: CASSVRTGEYTEAFF

V gene: TRBV4-1
D gene: .
clone size: .
J gene: TRBJ1-5
CDR3 DNA: TGCGCCAGCAGCCAAGGTGTGGAACAGCCCCAGCATTTT
CDR3 protein: CASSQGVEQPQHF

V gene: TRBV6-5
D gene: .
clone size: .
J gene: TRBJ1-2
CDR3 DNA: TGTGCCAGCAGTTCACGGGCAGTCTATGGCTACACCTTC
CDR3 protein: CASSSRAVYGYTF

V gene: TRBV9
D gene: .
clone size: .
J gene: TRBJ2-5
CDR3 DNA: TGTGCCAGCAGCGAAGGAGGGTTGGGACAAGAGACCCAGTACTTC
CDR3 protein: CASSEGGLGQETQYF

V gene: TRBV27
D gene: TRBD1
clone size: .
J gene: TRBJ1-1
CDR3 DNA: TGTGCCAGCAGTGGATACAGGGGAGGGGACACTGAAGCTTTCTTT
CDR3 protein: CASSGYRGGDTEAFF

V gene: TRBV4-3
D gene: .
clone size: .
J gene: TRBJ2-7
CDR3 DNA: TGCGCCAGCAGCCAAGGCGGATTCTCCTACGAGCAGTACTTC
CDR3 protein: CASSQGGFSYEQYF

V gene: TRBV4-1
D gene: TRBD1
clone size: .
J gene: TRBJ1-6
CDR3 DNA: TGCGCCAGCAGCCAAGTCCAGGGGGCGCGGACCCCCCTTTCACCCCTCCACTTT
CDR3 protein: CASSQVQGARTPLSPLHF

V gene: TRBV6-8
D gene: .
clone size: .
J gene: TRBJ2-2
CDR3 DNA: TGTGCCAGTGAATTAGGGGAGAACGGGGAGCTGTTTTTT
CDR3 protein: CASELGENGELFF